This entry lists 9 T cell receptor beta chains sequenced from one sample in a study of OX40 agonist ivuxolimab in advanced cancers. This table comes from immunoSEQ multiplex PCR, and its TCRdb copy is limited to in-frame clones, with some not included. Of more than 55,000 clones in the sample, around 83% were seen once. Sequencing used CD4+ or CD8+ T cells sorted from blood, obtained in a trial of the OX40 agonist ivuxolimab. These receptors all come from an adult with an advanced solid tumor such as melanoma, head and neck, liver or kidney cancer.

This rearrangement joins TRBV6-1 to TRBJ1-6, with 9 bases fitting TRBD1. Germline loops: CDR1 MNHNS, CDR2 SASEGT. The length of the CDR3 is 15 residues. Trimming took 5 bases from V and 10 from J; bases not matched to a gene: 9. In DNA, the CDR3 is TGTGCCAGCAGTTCCCGGACAGGGGCAGGGTCACCCCTCCACTTT. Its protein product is CASSSRTGAGSPLHF.

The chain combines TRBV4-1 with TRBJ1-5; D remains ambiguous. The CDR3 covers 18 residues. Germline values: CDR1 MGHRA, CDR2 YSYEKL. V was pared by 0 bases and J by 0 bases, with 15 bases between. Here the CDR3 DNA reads TGCGCCAGCAGCCAAGATCGGGGAGCGGATAATAGCAATCAGCCCCAGCATTTT. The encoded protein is CASSQDRGADNSNQPQHF.

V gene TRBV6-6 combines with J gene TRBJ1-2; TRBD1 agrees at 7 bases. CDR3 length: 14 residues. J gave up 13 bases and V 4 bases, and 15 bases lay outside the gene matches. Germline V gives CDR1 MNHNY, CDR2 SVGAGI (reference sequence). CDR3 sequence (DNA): TGTGCCAGCAGTTTCCTCCGGGACAGCCGAATGCCCACCTTC. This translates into CASSFLRDSRMPTF.

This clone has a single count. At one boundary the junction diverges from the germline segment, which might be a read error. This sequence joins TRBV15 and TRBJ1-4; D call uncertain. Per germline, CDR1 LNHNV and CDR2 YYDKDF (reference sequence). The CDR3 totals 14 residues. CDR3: CATSTRTGNRITQF. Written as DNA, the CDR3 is TGTGCCACCAGCACCCGGACTGGGAATCGTATTACCCAATTT.

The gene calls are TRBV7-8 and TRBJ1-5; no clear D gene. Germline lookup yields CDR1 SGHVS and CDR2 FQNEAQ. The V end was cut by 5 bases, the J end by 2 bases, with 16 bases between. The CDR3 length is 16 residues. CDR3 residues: CASSPLRGEGNQPQHF. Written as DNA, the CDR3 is TGTGCCAGCAGCCCCCTGCGGGGAGAGGGCAATCAGCCCCAGCATTTT.

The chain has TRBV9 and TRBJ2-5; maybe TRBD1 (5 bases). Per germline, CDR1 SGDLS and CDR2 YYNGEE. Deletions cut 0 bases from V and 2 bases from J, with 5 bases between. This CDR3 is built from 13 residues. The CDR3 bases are TGTGCCAGCAGCGTAGGGACACAAGAGACCCAGTACTTC. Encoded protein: CASSVGTQETQYF.

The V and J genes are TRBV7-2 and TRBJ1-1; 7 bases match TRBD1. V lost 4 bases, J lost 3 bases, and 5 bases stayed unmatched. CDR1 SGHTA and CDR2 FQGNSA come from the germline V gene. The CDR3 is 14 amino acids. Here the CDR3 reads CASSWKGADTEAFF. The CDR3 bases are TGTGCCAGCAGCTGGAAGGGGGCAGACACTGAAGCTTTCTTT. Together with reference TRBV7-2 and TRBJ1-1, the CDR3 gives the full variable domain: GAGVSQSPSNKVTEKGKDVELRCDPISGHTALYWYRQSLGQGLEFLIYFQGNSAPDKSGLPSDRFSAERTGGSVSTLTIQRTQQEDSAVYLCASSWKGADTEAFFGQGTRLTVV.

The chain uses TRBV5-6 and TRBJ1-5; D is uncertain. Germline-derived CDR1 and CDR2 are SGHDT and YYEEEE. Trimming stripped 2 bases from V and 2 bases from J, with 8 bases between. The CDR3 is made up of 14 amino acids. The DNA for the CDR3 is TGTGCCAGCAGCTTTAAATTGGGCAATCAGCCCCAGCATTTT. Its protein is CASSFKLGNQPQHF.

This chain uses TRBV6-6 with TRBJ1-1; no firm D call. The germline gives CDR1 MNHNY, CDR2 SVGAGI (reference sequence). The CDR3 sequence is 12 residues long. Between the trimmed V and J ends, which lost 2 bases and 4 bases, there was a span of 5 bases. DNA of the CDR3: TGTGCCAGCAGTTACGGGGTCACTGAAGCTTTCTTT. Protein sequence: CASSYGVTEAFF.